Sequencing of this TCR beta chain was carried out in a study of vaccination effects on CD4 cells after COVID-19. Study results and caveats: Limitations: small convalescent group and missing early post-infection timepoints. Only a single clone (1 of 255 vaccine-induced clones in healthy vaccinees) cross-reacted with common cold coronaviruses.

This clone occurred a few times. Its target is not known. Sequencing was performed with immunoSEQ multiplex PCR; in TCRdb, only in-frame clones are kept and a portion is missing. The sample gives some 70,000 clones, roughly 80% of which show up once; 9% to 15% is in the top ten. The germline CDR1 and CDR2 sequences are SGHDN and FVKESK. The CDR3 extends over 17 amino acids. Trimming took 0 bases from V and 6 from J; bases not matched to a gene: 10. ViraFEST expansion of antigen-specific CD4+ T cells with viral peptide pools preceded sequencing. Isolation of CD4+ T cells took place after around 10 days of culture. Previously uninfected by SARS-CoV-2, the vaccine recipients also showed negative nucleocapsid antibodies.

This TCR was sampled from a human donor who received a COVID-19 vaccine. This rearrangement joins TRBV14 to TRBJ2-4, with 8 nucleotides matching TRBD2. The sample in question was CD4+ T cells from PBMCs cultured with SARS-CoV-2 spike peptides, obtained before COVID-19 vaccination. The CDR3 reads CASSQDPGGGTRNIQYF. For the CDR3, the DNA is TGTGCCAGCAGCCAAGATCCGGGAGGGGGGACGCGAAACATTCAGTACTTC.